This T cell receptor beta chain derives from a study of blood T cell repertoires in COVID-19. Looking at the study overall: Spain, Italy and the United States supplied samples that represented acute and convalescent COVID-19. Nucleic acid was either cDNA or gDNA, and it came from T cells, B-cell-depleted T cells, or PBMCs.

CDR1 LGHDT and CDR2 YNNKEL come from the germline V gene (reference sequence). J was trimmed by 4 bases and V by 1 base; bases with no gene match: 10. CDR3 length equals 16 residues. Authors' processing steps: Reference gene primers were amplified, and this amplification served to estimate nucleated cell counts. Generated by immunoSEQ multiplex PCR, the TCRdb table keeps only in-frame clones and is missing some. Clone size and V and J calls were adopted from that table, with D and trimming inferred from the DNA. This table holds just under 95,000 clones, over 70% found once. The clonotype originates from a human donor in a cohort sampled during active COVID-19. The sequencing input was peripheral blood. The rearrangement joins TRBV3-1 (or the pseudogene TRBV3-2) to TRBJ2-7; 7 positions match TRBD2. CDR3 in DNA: TGTGCCAGCAGCCAAGCCCTAGCGGCTGCCTTGTACGAGCAGTACTTC. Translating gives CASSQALAAALYEQYF.